These 4 T cell receptor beta chains were sequenced from one sample in a study of T-cell memory formation after mild COVID-19. Each CDR3 protein gets one entry after TCRdb re-called the 5' RACE reads with MiXCR. In the table there are roughly 600,000 distinct CDR3 sequences, about 20% of which are singletons. The specimen was PBMCs or a T cell subset sorted from them (not recorded which). The receptors stem from an adult woman who had mild COVID-19 (a few samples of this study predate the infection). Cell type and time point are not known.

The chain joins TRBV2 to TRBJ2-5; tentative D call: TRBD2 (6 bases). CDR1 is SNHLY, CDR2 FYNNEI, per germline. The V end lost 0 bases, the J end lost 7 bases, and 18 bases lay between the germline ends. The CDR3 loop spans 16 amino acids. This CDR3 is CASSEALAGFLGTQYF. CDR3 nucleotide sequence: TGTGCCAGCAGTGAAGCACTAGCTGGGTTTTTGGGGACCCAGTACTTC.

This clonotype has just a few counts. The chain couples TRBV4-3 to TRBJ2-7; D unclear. The CDR3 length is 13 residues. The V and J ends lost 0 bases and 7 bases respectively, with 10 bases between them. Looked up from germline, CDR1 is LGHNA and CDR2 is YSLEER. In DNA, the CDR3 is TGCGCCAGCAGCCAAGACGACGAGTCGGAGCAGTACTTC. This translates into CASSQDDESEQYF.

The chain couples TRBV25-1 to TRBJ1-2; possible D gene TRBD1, 5 bases. The CDR3 totals 15 residues. Trimming took off 4 bases at V and 6 bases at J, with 18 bases between the two ends. Germline V CDR1 and CDR2: MGHDK, SYGVNS. CDR3 coding DNA: TGTGCCAGCAGTGGATACACCATAGGGGCTCATGGCTACACCTTC. Translating gives CASSGYTIGAHGYTF.

This clonotype has a count of ten or more. This chain joins TRBV19 and TRBJ2-1, with D perhaps matching TRBD2 (6 bases). V was cut by 4 bases and J by 2 bases, with 9 bases left in between. This CDR3 spans 14 amino acids. CDR1 and CDR2 from the germline V gene are LNHDA and SQIVND (reference sequence). The CDR3: CASSRDSAYNEQFF. CDR3 DNA sequence: TGTGCCAGTAGTAGGGACTCTGCCTACAATGAGCAGTTCTTC.